A single sample is the source of the 13 T cell receptor beta chains below, sequenced in a study of T cell responses to AZD1222 COVID-19 vaccine. Data came from immunoSEQ multiplex PCR; TCRdb stores just in-frame clones and leaves some out. In the table there are 140,000 to 150,000 clones, around nine tenths of which are singletons. This material consisted of peripheral blood, taken on day 0 of AZD1222 vaccination. The receptors were sampled from an adult in good health.

CDR3 amino acids: CASNRDRKETQYF. The CDR3 DNA follows: TGTGCCAGCAATAGGGACAGAAAAGAGACCCAGTACTTC. J is TRBJ2-5 and V is TRBV6-5; the match to TRBD1 covers 7 bases. The CDR3 is 13 residues long. In germline, CDR1 is MNHEY, CDR2 SVGAGI. The J segment lost 3 bases and the V segment lost 7 bases, leaving 5 bases of the junction unmatched.

The rearrangement uses TRBV3-1 (or the pseudogene TRBV3-2) and TRBJ2-7; D perhaps matches TRBD2 (6 bases). Trimming shortened V by 5 bases and J by 1 base, and 6 bases separated the two germline ends. The CDR3 sequence is 12 residues long. Germline CDR1 LGHDT, CDR2 YNNKEL (reference sequence). CDR3 region: CASSGGSYEQYF. CDR3 DNA sequence: TGTGCCAGCAGCGGGGGGTCCTACGAGCAGTACTTC.

This chain uses TRBV7-9 with TRBJ1-2; D unclear. The length of the CDR3 is 12 residues. Trimming took 5 bases from V and 5 from J, leaving 9 bases between them. The germline V gene has CDR1 SEHNR and CDR2 FQNEAQ (reference sequence). The CDR3 DNA follows: TGTGCCAGCAGCACAAACAGTTATGGCTACACCTTC. Translating gives CASSTNSYGYTF.

This chain joins TRBV19 and TRBJ1-4; D is ambiguous. Germline CDR1 and CDR2: LNHDA and SQIVND (reference sequence). The ends were cut back, 6 bases at V and 3 bases at J, with 8 bases in the middle. The CDR3 has 13 amino acids. The CDR3 sequence is CASSLAANEKLFF. In nucleotides, the CDR3 is TGTGCCAGTAGCCTGGCAGCTAATGAAAAACTGTTTTTT.

The V call is TRBV7-3, the J call TRBJ2-3; possibly TRBD2 for D (5 bases). Trimming took off 1 base at V and 0 bases at J, with 8 bases between the two ends. The CDR3 has 15 amino acids. The germline V gene encodes CDR1 SGHTA and CDR2 FQGTGA. The CDR3 here is CASSLMGGSTDTQYF. For the CDR3, the DNA is TGTGCCAGCAGCTTAATGGGCGGGAGCACAGATACGCAGTATTTT.

The chain combines TRBV21-1 with TRBJ1-2. TRBV21-1 is a known pseudogene. The CDR3 is 12 amino acids. The chain's CDR3 is CASRGPSFGYTF. DNA of the CDR3: TGTGCCAGCAGGGGTCCCTCCTTTGGCTACACCTTC.

This chain links TRBV2 with TRBJ1-6, with 7 bases fitting TRBD1. CDR1 is SNHLY and CDR2 is FYNNEI in the germline V gene. The length of the CDR3 is 14 residues. V lost 3 bases and J lost 5; bases outside the gene matches: 1. The CDR3 DNA reads as TGTGCCAGCAGTGAGGGACAGAATAATTCACCCCTCCACTTT. Its protein product is CASSEGQNNSPLHF.

This clone was observed a single time. The rearrangement links TRBV5-1 to TRBJ2-7, with 9 bases fitting TRBD1. The germline V gene has CDR1 SGHRS and CDR2 YFSETQ. The ends lost 4 bases at V and 6 bases at J; junction bases unmatched: 8. The CDR3 extends over 14 amino acids. The CDR3 DNA reads as TGCGCCAGCAGCCAATTAGACAGGGGGTCCGAGCAGTACTTC. Its translation: CASSQLDRGSEQYF. The full variable domain, in which reference TRBV5-1 and TRBJ2-7 provide the parts outside the CDR3, is KAGVTQTPRYLIKTRGQQVTLSCSPISGHRSVSWYQQTPGQGLQFLFEYFSETQRNKGNFPGRFSGRQFSNSRSEMNVSTLELGDSALYLCASSQLDRGSEQYFGPGTRLTVT.

CDR3 in DNA: TGTGCCAGCAGCGTACGAGAACCTAGCGCCTCCTACGAGCAGTACTTC. Translated, it gives CASSVREPSASYEQYF. The rearrangement links TRBV6-2 or TRBV6-3 to TRBJ2-7, with a tentative D call TRBD2 (6 bases). V lost 6 bases and J 0 bases, leaving 18 bases between the germline ends. The CDR3 has 16 amino acids. Germline-derived CDR1 and CDR2 are MNHEY and SVGEGT.

Regarding this clone: The same CDR3 arises from other DNA sequences in this sample as well. The chain combines TRBV9 with TRBJ1-4; D uncertain. The germline gives CDR1 SGDLS, CDR2 YYNGEE. The CDR3 is 15 amino acids. V lost 0 bases and J lost 0, with 6 bases in between. In nucleotides, the CDR3 is TGTGCCAGCAGCGTAGGAGGCGCAACTAATGAAAAACTGTTTTTT. This codes for CASSVGGATNEKLFF.

V is TRBV7-8 and J is TRBJ1-5; D not resolved. The germline V gene has CDR1 SGHVS and CDR2 FQNEAQ. V lost 5 bases, J lost 2 bases, and 16 bases lay in between. The CDR3 extends over 16 amino acids. In nucleotides, the CDR3 is TGTGCCAGCAGCCCACAGACAATTACTGGCAATCAGCCCCAGCATTTT. This gives the protein CASSPQTITGNQPQHF.

The chain carries TRBV19 and TRBJ2-3; TRBD2 matches at 8 bases. CDR1 LNHDA and CDR2 SQIVND come from the germline V gene (reference sequence). This CDR3 has 14 residues. V lost 5 bases and J lost 4; bases outside the gene matches: 5. This CDR3 is CASSVGRVPDTQYF. Here the CDR3 DNA reads TGTGCCAGTAGTGTCGGGAGGGTCCCAGATACGCAGTATTTT.

This chain joins TRBV3-1 (or the pseudogene TRBV3-2) and TRBJ2-7; no clear D gene. Trimming pared 0 bases from V and 7 bases from J, leaving 19 bases between. The germline V gene encodes CDR1 LGHDT and CDR2 YNNKEL (reference sequence). The CDR3 is made up of 16 amino acids. The CDR3 sequence is CASSQEKASGVREQYF. DNA of the CDR3: TGTGCCAGCAGCCAAGAGAAGGCGTCGGGCGTGCGGGAGCAGTACTTC.